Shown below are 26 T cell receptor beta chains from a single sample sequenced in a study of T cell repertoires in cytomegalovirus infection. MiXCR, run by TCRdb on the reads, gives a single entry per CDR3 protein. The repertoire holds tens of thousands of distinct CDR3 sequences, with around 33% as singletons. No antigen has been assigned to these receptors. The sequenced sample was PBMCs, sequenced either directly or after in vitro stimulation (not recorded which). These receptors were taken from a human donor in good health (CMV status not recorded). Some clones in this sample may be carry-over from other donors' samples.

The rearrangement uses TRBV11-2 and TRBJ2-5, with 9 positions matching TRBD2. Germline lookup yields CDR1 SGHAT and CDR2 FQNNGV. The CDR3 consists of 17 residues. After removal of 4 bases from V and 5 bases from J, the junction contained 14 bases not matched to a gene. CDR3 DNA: TGTGCCAGCAGCTCAGGGGAGACTAGCGGAGGAGGGGAGACCCAGTACTTC. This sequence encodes CASSSGETSGGGETQYF.

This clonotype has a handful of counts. Here the CDR3 reads CASSPASGSYNEQFF. The CDR3 bases are TGTGCCAGCAGCCCCGCTAGCGGTAGTTACAATGAGCAGTTCTTC. This sequence joins TRBV11-2 and TRBJ2-1; 7 bases agree with TRBD2. The CDR3 runs to 15 residues. V shed 5 bases, J shed 4 bases, and the junction held 8 bases outside the gene matches. Germline CDR1 SGHAT, CDR2 FQNNGV.

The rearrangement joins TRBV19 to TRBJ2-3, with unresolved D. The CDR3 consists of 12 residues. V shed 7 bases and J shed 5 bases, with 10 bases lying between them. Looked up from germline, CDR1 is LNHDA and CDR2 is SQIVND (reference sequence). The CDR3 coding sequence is TGTGCCAGTACCGCTACTGGAGATACGCAGTATTTT. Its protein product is CASTATGDTQYF.

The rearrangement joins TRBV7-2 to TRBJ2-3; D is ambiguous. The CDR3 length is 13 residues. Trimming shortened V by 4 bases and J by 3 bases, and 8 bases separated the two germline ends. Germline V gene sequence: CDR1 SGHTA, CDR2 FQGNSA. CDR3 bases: TGTGCCAGCAGCTCGACTCGGACAGATACGCAGTATTTT. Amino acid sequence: CASSSTRTDTQYF.

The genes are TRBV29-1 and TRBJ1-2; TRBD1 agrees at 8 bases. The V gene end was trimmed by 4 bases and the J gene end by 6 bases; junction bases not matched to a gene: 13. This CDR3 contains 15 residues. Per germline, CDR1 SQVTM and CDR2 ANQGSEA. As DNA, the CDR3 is TGCAGCGTTGTCCCTCGGACAGGGTATTTGAATGGCTACACCTTC. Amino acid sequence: CSVVPRTGYLNGYTF.

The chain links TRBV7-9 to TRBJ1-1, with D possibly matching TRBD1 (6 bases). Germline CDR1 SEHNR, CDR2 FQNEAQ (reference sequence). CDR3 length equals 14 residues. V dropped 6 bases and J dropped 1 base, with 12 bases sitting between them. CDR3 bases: TGTGCCAGCAGTCAACAGGGCACGAACACTGAAGCTTTCTTT. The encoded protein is CASSQQGTNTEAFF.

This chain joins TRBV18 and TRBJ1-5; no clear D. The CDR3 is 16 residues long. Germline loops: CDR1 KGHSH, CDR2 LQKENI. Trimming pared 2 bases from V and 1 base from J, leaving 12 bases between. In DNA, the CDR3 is TGTGCCAGCTCACCAGGAAACAGCCAAAGCAATCAGCCCCAGCATTTT. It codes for CASSPGNSQSNQPQHF. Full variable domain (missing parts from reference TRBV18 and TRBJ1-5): NAGVMQNPRHLVRRRGQEARLRCSPMKGHSHVYWYRQLPEEGLKFMVYLQKENIIDESGMPKERFSAEFPKEGPSILRIQQVVRGDSAAYFCASSPGNSQSNQPQHFGDGTRLSIL.

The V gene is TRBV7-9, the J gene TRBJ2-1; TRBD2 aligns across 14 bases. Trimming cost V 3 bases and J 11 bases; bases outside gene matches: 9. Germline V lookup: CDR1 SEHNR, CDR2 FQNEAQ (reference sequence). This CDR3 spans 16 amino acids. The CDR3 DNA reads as TGTGCCAGCAGCTTGACTAGCGGGAGGGCCTTTGGGAAGCAGTTCTTC. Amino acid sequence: CASSLTSGRAFGKQFF.

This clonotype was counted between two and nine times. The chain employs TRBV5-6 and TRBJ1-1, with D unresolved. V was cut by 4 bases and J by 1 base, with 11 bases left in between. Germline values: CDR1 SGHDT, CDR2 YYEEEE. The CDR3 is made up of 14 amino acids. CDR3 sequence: CASSAGNPNTEAFF. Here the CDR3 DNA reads TGTGCCAGCAGCGCCGGCAACCCGAACACTGAAGCTTTCTTT.

DNA for the CDR3: TGTGCCAGCAGTTTCGACAGGTCTTCAGATACGCAGTATTTT. Protein sequence: CASSFDRSSDTQYF. J is TRBJ2-3 and V is TRBV12-3 or TRBV12-4; D perhaps matches TRBD1 (6 bases). Between the trimmed V and J ends, which lost 3 bases and 4 bases, there was a span of 11 bases. The CDR3 runs to 14 residues.

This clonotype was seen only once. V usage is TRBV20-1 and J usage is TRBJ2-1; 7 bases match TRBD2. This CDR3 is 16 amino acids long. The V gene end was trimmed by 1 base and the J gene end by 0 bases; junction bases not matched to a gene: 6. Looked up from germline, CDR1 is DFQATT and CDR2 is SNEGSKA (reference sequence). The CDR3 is CSARVPSGSSYNEQFF. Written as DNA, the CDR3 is TGCAGTGCTAGAGTCCCTAGCGGTAGCTCCTACAATGAGCAGTTCTTC.

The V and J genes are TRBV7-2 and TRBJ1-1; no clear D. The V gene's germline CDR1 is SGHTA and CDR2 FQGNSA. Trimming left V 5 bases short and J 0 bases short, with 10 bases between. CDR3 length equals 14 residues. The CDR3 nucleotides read TGTGCCAGCAGCATTACAGAGATGAACACTGAAGCTTTCTTT. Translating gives CASSITEMNTEAFF.

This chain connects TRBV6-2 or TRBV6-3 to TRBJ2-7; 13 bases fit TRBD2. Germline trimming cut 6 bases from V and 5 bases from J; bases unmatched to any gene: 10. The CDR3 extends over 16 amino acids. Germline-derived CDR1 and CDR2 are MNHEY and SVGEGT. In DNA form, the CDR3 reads TGTGCCAGCAGACGGACTAGCGGGAGCCGGGGAAACGAGCAGTACTTC. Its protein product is CASRRTSGSRGNEQYF.

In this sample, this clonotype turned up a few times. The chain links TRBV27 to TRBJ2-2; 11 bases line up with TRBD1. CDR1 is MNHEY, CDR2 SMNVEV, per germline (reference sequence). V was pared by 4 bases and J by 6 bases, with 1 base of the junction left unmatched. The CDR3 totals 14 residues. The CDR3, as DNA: TGTGCCAGCAGTTGGGACAGGGGGTCCGGGGAGCTGTTTTTT. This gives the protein CASSWDRGSGELFF.

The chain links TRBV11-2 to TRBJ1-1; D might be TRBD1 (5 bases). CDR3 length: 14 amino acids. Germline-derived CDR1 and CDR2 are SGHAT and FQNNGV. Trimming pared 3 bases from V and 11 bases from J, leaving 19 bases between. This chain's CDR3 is CASSLGRRGLSAFF. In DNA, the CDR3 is TGTGCCAGCAGCTTGGGCCGTAGGGGTCTTTCTGCTTTCTTT. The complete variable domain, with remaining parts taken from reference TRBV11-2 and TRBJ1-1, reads EAGVAQSPRYKIIEKRQSVAFWCNPISGHATLYWYQQILGQGPKLLIQFQNNGVVDDSQLPKDRFSAERLKGVDSTLKIQPAKLEDSAVYLCASSLGRRGLSAFFGQGTRLTVV.

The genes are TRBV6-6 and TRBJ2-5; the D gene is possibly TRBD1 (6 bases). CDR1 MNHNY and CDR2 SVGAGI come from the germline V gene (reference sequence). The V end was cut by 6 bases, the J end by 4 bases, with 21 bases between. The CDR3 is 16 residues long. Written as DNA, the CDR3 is TGTGCCAGCAGCTCCCCGGGCGAGAGAGGGGGAGAGACCCAGTACTTC. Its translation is CASSSPGERGGETQYF.

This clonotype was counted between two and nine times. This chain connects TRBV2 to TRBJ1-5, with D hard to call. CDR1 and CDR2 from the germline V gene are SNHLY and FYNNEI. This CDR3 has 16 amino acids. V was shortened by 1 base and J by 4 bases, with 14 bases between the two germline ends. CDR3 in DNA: TGTGCCAGCAGTGAAGAGCACCAACGCCTAAATCAGCCCCAGCATTTT. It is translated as CASSEEHQRLNQPQHF. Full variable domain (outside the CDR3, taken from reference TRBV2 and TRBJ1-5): EPEVTQTPSHQVTQMGQEVILRCVPISNHLYFYWYRQILGQKVEFLVSFYNNEISEKSEIFDDQFSVERPDGSNFTLKIRSTKLEDSAMYFCASSEEHQRLNQPQHFGDGTRLSIL.

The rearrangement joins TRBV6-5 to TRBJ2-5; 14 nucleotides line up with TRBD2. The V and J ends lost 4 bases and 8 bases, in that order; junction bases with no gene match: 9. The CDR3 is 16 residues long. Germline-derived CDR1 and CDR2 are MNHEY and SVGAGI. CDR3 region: CASSWGGLAGVQTQYF. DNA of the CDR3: TGTGCCAGCAGTTGGGGGGGACTAGCGGGGGTTCAAACCCAGTACTTC.

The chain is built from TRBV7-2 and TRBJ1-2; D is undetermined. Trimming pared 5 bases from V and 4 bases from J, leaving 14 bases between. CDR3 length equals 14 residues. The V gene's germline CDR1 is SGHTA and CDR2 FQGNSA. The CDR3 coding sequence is TGTGCCAGCAGCCCGGTGGGATATCCCTATGGCTACACCTTC. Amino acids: CASSPVGYPYGYTF.

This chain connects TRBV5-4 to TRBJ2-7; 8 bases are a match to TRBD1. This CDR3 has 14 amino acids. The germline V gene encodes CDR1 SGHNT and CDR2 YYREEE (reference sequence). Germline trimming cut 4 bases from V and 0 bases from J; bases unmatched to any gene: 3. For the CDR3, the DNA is TGTGCCAGCAGCCCGACAGGGGTCTCCTACGAGCAGTACTTC. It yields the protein CASSPTGVSYEQYF. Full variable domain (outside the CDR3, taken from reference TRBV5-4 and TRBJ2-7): ETGVTQSPTHLIKTRGQQVTLRCSSQSGHNTVSWYQQALGQGPQFIFQYYREEENGRGNFPPRFSGLQFPNYSSELNVNALELDDSALYLCASSPTGVSYEQYFGPGTRLTVT.

CDR3 nucleotides: TGCGCCAGCAGCCTAGGGAGAACAGGGCCCGGGGACACCATATATTTT. This codes for CASSLGRTGPGDTIYF. The chain couples TRBV4-3 to TRBJ1-3; maybe TRBD1 (6 bases). The CDR3 has 16 amino acids. Trimming took off 4 bases at V and 8 bases at J, with 21 bases between the two ends. The germline V gene has CDR1 LGHNA and CDR2 YSLEER.

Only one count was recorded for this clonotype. CDR3 loop: CASSFRQSFTYEQYF. In DNA form, the CDR3 reads TGTGCCAGCAGCTTTCGACAGAGTTTTACCTACGAGCAGTACTTC. This chain links TRBV7-8 with TRBJ2-7, with a weak D call TRBD1 (5 bases). The ends were cut back, 3 bases at V and 2 bases at J, with 14 bases in the middle. Germline-derived CDR1 and CDR2 are SGHVS and FQNEAQ. The CDR3 covers 15 residues.

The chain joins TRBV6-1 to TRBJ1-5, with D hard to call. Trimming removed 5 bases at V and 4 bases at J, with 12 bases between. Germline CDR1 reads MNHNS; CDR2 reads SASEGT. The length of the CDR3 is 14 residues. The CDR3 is CASSTPHGNQPQHF. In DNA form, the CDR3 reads TGTGCCAGCAGTACCCCACACGGGAATCAGCCCCAGCATTTT.

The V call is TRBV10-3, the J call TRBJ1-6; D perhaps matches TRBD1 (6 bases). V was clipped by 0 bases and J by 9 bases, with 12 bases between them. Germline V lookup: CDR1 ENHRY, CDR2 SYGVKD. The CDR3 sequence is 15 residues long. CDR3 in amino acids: CAISESNREGSPLHF. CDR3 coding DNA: TGTGCCATCAGTGAGTCTAACAGGGAAGGTTCACCCCTCCACTTT.

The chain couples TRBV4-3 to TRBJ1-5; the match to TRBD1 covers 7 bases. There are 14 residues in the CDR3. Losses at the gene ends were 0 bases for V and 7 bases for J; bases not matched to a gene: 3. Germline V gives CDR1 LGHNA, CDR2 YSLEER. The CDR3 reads CASSQETGRQPQHF. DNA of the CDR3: TGCGCCAGCAGCCAAGAGACAGGGCGACAGCCCCAGCATTTT.

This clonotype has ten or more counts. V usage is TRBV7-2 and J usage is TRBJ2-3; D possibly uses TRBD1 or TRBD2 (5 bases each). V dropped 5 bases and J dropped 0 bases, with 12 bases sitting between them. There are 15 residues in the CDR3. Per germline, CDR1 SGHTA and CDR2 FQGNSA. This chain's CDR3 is CASSPGPASTDTQYF. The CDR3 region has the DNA TGTGCCAGCAGCCCGGGACCTGCTAGCACAGATACGCAGTATTTT.